Below, 2 T cell receptor beta chains from the same sample are listed, as sequenced in a study of preoperative IRX-2 immunotherapy in early breast cancer (dated by TCRdb to the late 2010s). The sample's treatment or condition label, in plain terms: preoperative locoregional IRX-2 cytokine immunotherapy. The method behind the library was the immunoSEQ multiplex PCR assay. What TCRdb holds here is the immuneACCESS table cut down to in-frame rearrangements. Part of the clones is not present; checked against another copy, under half of the missing clones reflect an unresolved V gene, and the others are unexplained. The sample includes over 20,000 clones, with around four fifths observed a single time. The ten largest make up 1% to 1.5% of the sample. Sequenced material: lymph node tissue, taken after IRX-2 immunotherapy. Receptors originate from a human donor with breast cancer.

In this sample, this clone turned up a few times. Sequence at one end of the junction differs from germline and may be a read error. The CDR3 loop reads CASSQGSTGISALHF. CDR3 coding DNA: TGTGCCAGCAGCCAAGGATCCACAGGGATTTCAGCCCTCCACTTT. The chain combines TRBV11-3 with TRBJ1-6, with D perhaps TRBD1 (6 bases). The germline V gene encodes CDR1 SGHNT and CDR2 YENEEA. The CDR3 covers 15 residues.

The chain carries TRBV30 and TRBJ2-7; tentative D call: TRBD1 (5 bases). This CDR3 has 14 amino acids. Trimming pared 5 bases from V and 12 bases from J, leaving 26 bases between. CDR1 and CDR2 (germline): GTSNPN, SVGIG (reference sequence). The CDR3, as DNA: TGTGCCTGGGGATGGGGCCGGGCAGCTGTCCTTCTGTACTTC. This translates into CAWGWGRAAVLLYF. Complete variable domain (other parts from reference TRBV30 and TRBJ2-7): SQTIHQWPATLVQPVGSPLSLECTVEGTSNPNLYWYRQAAGRGLQLLFYSVGIGQISSEVPQNLSASRPQDRQFILSSKKLLLSDSGFYLCAWGWGRAAVLLYFGPGTRLTVT.